This T cell receptor beta chain was sequenced during a study of blood T cells in healthy people across ages. It was with a sample-barcoded 5' primer and a J-beta primer mix that a second PCR of roughly 6 to 11 cycles was run. MiXCR was run by TCRdb on the 5' RACE reads, yielding one entry per CDR3 protein. This sample has about 570,000 distinct CDR3 sequences; approximately 27% occur once, and the top ten carry approximately 17%. Study-wide points: When set beside aged donors, long-lived donors presented more naive CD4+ cells and higher diversity.

Germline V gene lookup returns CDR1 SGHTA and CDR2 FQGNSA. Germline trimming cut 1 base from V and 0 bases from J; bases unmatched to any gene: 2. This CDR3 has 16 amino acids. This clonotype was observed a handful of times. No antigen is known for it. The sequenced material came from blood. V gene TRBV7-2 combines with J gene TRBJ2-2; 7 bases are a match to TRBD1. The TCR comes from a woman aged 70 to 79 in good health. CDR3 sequence (DNA): TGTGCCAGCAGCTTAGGACAGGGATCGAACACCGGGGAGCTGTTTTTT. Amino acids: CASSLGQGSNTGELFF.